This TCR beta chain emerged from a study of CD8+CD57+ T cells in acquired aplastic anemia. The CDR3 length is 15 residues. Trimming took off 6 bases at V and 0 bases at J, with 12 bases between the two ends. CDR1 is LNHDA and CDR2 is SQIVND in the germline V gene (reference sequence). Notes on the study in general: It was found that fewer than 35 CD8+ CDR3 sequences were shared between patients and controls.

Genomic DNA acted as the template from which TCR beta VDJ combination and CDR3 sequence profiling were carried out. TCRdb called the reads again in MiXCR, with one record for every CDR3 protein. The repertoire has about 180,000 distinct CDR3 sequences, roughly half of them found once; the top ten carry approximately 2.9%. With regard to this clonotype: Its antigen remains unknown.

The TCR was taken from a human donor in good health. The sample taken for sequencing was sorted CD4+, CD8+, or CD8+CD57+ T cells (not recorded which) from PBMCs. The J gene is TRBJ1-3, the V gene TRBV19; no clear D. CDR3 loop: CASRVIGNSGNTIYF. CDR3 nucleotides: TGTGCCAGTAGAGTTATTGGTAACTCTGGAAACACCATATATTTT.